This TCR beta chain was sequenced for a study of glioma-infiltrating T cells. Study-wide results and caveats: Above-expected tissue-blood divergence occurred in all gliomas, most in low-grade ones. Very few CDR3 sequences were shared between tissue and blood.

This clonotype was observed a handful of times. Its specificity is not known. From germline, CDR1 is DFQATT and CDR2 SNEGSKA (reference sequence). The CDR3 sequence is 12 residues long. The V segment lost 6 bases and the J segment 4 bases; nucleotides outside the gene matches: 5. Amplification of TCR alpha and beta CDR3 regions from RNA used iRepertoire nested multiplex PCR. Input was roughly 95-400 ng of tissue mRNA or PBMC total RNA. TCRdb reprocessed the multiplex PCR reads via MiXCR and lists one record per CDR3 protein. The sample includes 150,000 or so distinct CDR3 sequences, around 40% seen only once; the top ten take about 18%.

Material for sequencing was glioma tissue, nonneoplastic brain tissue, or PBMCs (not recorded which). This clonotype was sampled from a human donor with low-grade glioma or glioblastoma, undergoing nonglioma brain surgery, or in good health (not recorded which). This chain joins TRBV20-1 and TRBJ2-5, with 7 bases fitting TRBD2. CDR3 in amino acids: CSATTSSETQYF. The DNA of the CDR3 is TGCAGTGCGACGACTAGCTCAGAGACCCAGTACTTC.